The 23 T cell receptor beta chains below all came from one sample that was sequenced in a study of T cell responses to AZD1222 COVID-19 vaccine. Sequencing was performed with immunoSEQ multiplex PCR; in TCRdb, only in-frame clones are kept and a portion is missing. Among 100,000 to 150,000 clones listed, approximately 88% were seen once. The sequences come from peripheral blood, collected on day 0 of AZD1222 vaccination. The source of these receptors is an adult in good health.

The V and J genes are TRBV6-1 and TRBJ2-5, with 7 bases fitting TRBD1. CDR1 MNHNS and CDR2 SASEGT come from the germline V gene. The CDR3 extends over 15 amino acids. With 2 bases clipped from V and 1 base from J, the junction kept 4 bases outside the gene matches. DNA for the CDR3: TGTGCCAGCAGTGAACAGACAGGGACCCAAGAGACCCAGTACTTC. The encoded protein is CASSEQTGTQETQYF.

V and J are TRBV27 and TRBJ1-2; TRBD1 matches at 8 bases. The CDR3 consists of 14 residues. Germline V lookup: CDR1 MNHEY, CDR2 SMNVEV (reference sequence). V lost 3 bases, J lost 8 bases, and 8 bases stayed unmatched. The CDR3 DNA reads as TGTGCCAGCAGTTTTTTCGGGGACAGGCGGGGCTACACCTTC. This sequence encodes CASSFFGDRRGYTF.

This clone was recorded many times. V usage is TRBV14 and J usage is TRBJ1-3; D is ambiguous. Germline CDR1 reads SGHDN; CDR2 reads FVKESK. The CDR3 is made up of 16 amino acids. Deletions cut 5 bases from V and 0 bases from J, with 14 bases between. The CDR3 here is CASSLTRRFSGNTIYF. The CDR3 DNA sequence: TGTGCCAGCAGCTTGACACGGAGATTCTCTGGAAACACCATATATTTT.

The chain is built from TRBV4-2 and TRBJ2-3; D is possibly TRBD2 (6 bases). The germline V and J ends were trimmed by 6 bases and 5 bases, with 18 bases remaining between them. The germline V gene encodes CDR1 LGHNA and CDR2 YNFKEQ. The CDR3 is 15 amino acids. The chain's CDR3 is CASRGGSGRIDTQYF. Here the CDR3 DNA reads TGTGCCAGCAGGGGGGGAAGCGGACGGATAGATACGCAGTATTTT.

This clone was recorded only once. The chain links TRBV29-1 to TRBJ2-7, with a tentative D call TRBD1 (6 bases). The CDR3 runs to 14 residues. Trimming removed 4 bases at V and 3 bases at J, with 16 bases between. Germline lookup yields CDR1 SQVTM and CDR2 ANQGSEA. This CDR3 reads CSVAQQGINYEQYF. CDR3 DNA: TGCAGCGTTGCCCAGCAGGGGATAAACTACGAGCAGTACTTC.

J is TRBJ1-1 and V is TRBV7-2, with D possibly TRBD1 on 6 matching bases. Between the trimmed V and J ends, which lost 1 base and 8 bases, there was a span of 17 bases. CDR1 is SGHTA and CDR2 is FQGNSA in the germline V gene. The CDR3 has 15 residues. DNA of the CDR3: TGTGCCAGCAGCTTAGTAGTATCAGGGGTGGGAGAAGCTTTCTTT. It codes for CASSLVVSGVGEAFF.

The rearrangement uses TRBV30 and TRBJ2-3; 10 bases agree with TRBD2. The CDR3 is 14 residues long. In germline, CDR1 is GTSNPN, CDR2 SVGIG (reference sequence). After removal of 3 bases from V and 4 bases from J, the junction contained 4 bases not matched to a gene. The CDR3: CAWSPGLASDTQYF. The CDR3 DNA is TGTGCCTGGAGCCCGGGACTAGCGTCAGATACGCAGTATTTT.

The chain uses TRBV23-1 and TRBJ2-1; 13 bases match TRBD2. TRBV23-1 is an ORF for which the function is uncertain. The CDR3 is 14 residues long. With V trimmed by 5 bases and J by 6 bases, 1 base remained unmatched. The CDR3 DNA reads TGCGCCAGCAGTGGACTAGCGGGGGTCAATGAGCAGTTCTTC. Its translation is CASSGLAGVNEQFF.

The chain uses TRBV20-1 and TRBJ2-7; D is unclear. V was pared by 3 bases and J by 7 bases, with 10 bases between. Germline CDR1 reads DFQATT; CDR2 reads SNEGSKA (reference sequence). The CDR3 contains 11 residues. This chain's CDR3 is CSARILGEQYF. The CDR3 nucleotides read TGCAGTGCTAGGATTCTAGGAGAGCAGTACTTC.

The chain couples TRBV7-9 to TRBJ1-5, with TRBD1 identical over 8 bases. The CDR3 length is 19 residues. Trimming took 4 bases from V and 3 from J; bases not matched to a gene: 17. Germline lookup yields CDR1 SEHNR and CDR2 FQNEAQ (reference sequence). The CDR3 nucleotides are TGTGCCAGCAGCTCCACCAATGGGTCCAGGGGGCGCGACAATCAGCCCCAGCATTTT. This codes for CASSSTNGSRGRDNQPQHF.

The J gene is TRBJ2-6, the V gene TRBV5-1; 8 nucleotides align to TRBD1. J gave up 1 base and V 4 bases, and 1 base lay outside the gene matches. This CDR3 contains 15 residues. Looked up from germline, CDR1 is SGHRS and CDR2 is YFSETQ. The CDR3 reads CASSRDRSGANVLTF. In nucleotides, the CDR3 is TGCGCCAGCAGCAGGGACAGGTCTGGGGCCAACGTCCTGACTTTC.

This chain joins TRBV5-1 and TRBJ1-3; a weak D match, TRBD1 (6 bases). This CDR3 region has 13 residues. V dropped 3 bases and J dropped 7 bases, with 11 bases sitting between them. Germline-derived CDR1 and CDR2 are SGHRS and YFSETQ. CDR3 loop: CASSYGQPNTIYF. The CDR3, as DNA: TGCGCCAGCAGCTACGGACAGCCGAACACCATATATTTT.

V usage is TRBV6-5 and J usage is TRBJ2-2; D gene uncertain. Trimming pared 2 bases from V and 7 bases from J, leaving 5 bases between. The CDR3 length is 12 residues. Looked up from germline, CDR1 is MNHEY and CDR2 is SVGAGI. The CDR3 loop reads CASSYHGGELFF. CDR3 nucleotide sequence: TGTGCCAGCAGTTACCACGGCGGGGAGCTGTTTTTT.

The CDR3 nucleotides read TGTGCCAGCAGCTTGCGAAGGAACACTGAAGCTTTCTTT. Translated, it gives CASSLRRNTEAFF. The chain couples TRBV5-6 to TRBJ1-1; D uncertain. Trimming pared 1 base from V and 1 base from J, leaving 5 bases between. This CDR3 has 13 amino acids. Germline V gene data show CDR1 as SGHDT and CDR2 as YYEEEE.

The chain joins TRBV10-3 to TRBJ2-3; 11 bases agree with TRBD2. The CDR3 has 14 amino acids. Germline V lookup: CDR1 ENHRY, CDR2 SYGVKD. The ends lost 11 bases at V and 2 bases at J; junction bases unmatched: 6. The CDR3 DNA sequence: TGTGCCGTGGCTAGCGGGGGGTCCACAGATACGCAGTATTTT. This translates into CAVASGGSTDTQYF.

This clone is a singleton in its sample. The rearrangement links TRBV6-6 to TRBJ1-1; D remains unclear. Germline-derived CDR1 and CDR2 are MNHNY and SVGAGI (reference sequence). The length of the CDR3 is 13 residues. Trimming left V 3 bases short and J 3 bases short, with 8 bases between. The CDR3 loop reads CASSYGRDTEAFF. The DNA for the CDR3 is TGTGCCAGCAGTTATGGGAGGGACACTGAAGCTTTCTTT.

The chain employs TRBV5-8 and TRBJ1-4, with D maybe TRBD1 (5 bases). Germline V CDR1 and CDR2: SGHTS, YDEGEE. The CDR3 totals 14 residues. Between the trimmed V and J ends, which lost 6 bases and 8 bases, there was a span of 17 bases. The CDR3 bases are TGTGCCAGCACCGCTGGGGAGGGGCGGGAAAAACTGTTTTTT. Translated, it gives CASTAGEGREKLFF.

This sequence joins TRBV6-1 and TRBJ1-2, with D unclear. V lost 1 base and J 5 bases, leaving 11 bases between the germline ends. The CDR3 contains 14 residues. Looked up from germline, CDR1 is MNHNS and CDR2 is SASEGT. CDR3 region: CASSEVGGRYGYTF. Written as DNA, the CDR3 is TGTGCCAGCAGTGAAGTTGGAGGGAGGTATGGCTACACCTTC.

The rearrangement uses TRBV28 and TRBJ1-3; the match to TRBD1 covers 9 bases. CDR1 and CDR2 from the germline V gene are MDHEN and SYDVKM. V lost 6 bases and J lost 2; bases outside the gene matches: 5. The CDR3 has 15 amino acids. The CDR3 loop reads CASSTYRGPGNTIYF. As DNA, the CDR3 is TGTGCCAGCAGCACCTACAGGGGGCCTGGAAACACCATATATTTT. The variable domain in full, with the rest retrieved from reference TRBV28 and TRBJ1-3, is DVKVTQSSRYLVKRTGEKVFLECVQDMDHENMFWYRQDPGLGLRLIYFSYDVKMKEKGDIPEGYSVSREKKERFSLILESASTNQTSMYLCASSTYRGPGNTIYFGEGSWLTVV.

The V and J genes are TRBV2 and TRBJ1-6, with unresolved D. Trimming took off 3 bases at V and 10 bases at J, with 7 bases between the two ends. CDR3 length: 12 residues. CDR1 and CDR2 from the germline V gene are SNHLY and FYNNEI. CDR3 bases: TGTGCCAGCAGTGAGTGGGTCTCACCCCTCCACTTT. Residues: CASSEWVSPLHF.

The V and J genes are TRBV7-2 and TRBJ1-6; D gene uncertain. The germline V gene encodes CDR1 SGHTA and CDR2 FQGNSA. The CDR3 runs 16 residues. V shed 4 bases and J shed 0 bases, with 10 bases lying between them. CDR3 nucleotide sequence: TGTGCCAGCAGCTCCCCAGGAAGCTCCTATAATTCACCCCTCCACTTT. It yields the protein CASSSPGSSYNSPLHF.

A note on this clone: At one of its ends the junction is not consistent with the germline gene, which may arise from a read error. The chain recombines TRBV7-9 with TRBJ2-5; TRBD2 might be the D (6 bases). The CDR3 has 16 residues. CDR1 and CDR2 from the germline V gene are SEHNR and FQNEAQ (reference sequence). The CDR3 loop reads CASSLYRGEVLETRYF. Here the CDR3 DNA reads TGTGCCAGCAGCTTGTATCGCGGGGAAGTCTTAGAGACCCGGTACTTC. Together with reference TRBV7-9 and TRBJ2-5, the CDR3 gives the full variable domain: DTGVSQNPRHKITKRGQNVTFRCDPISEHNRLYWYRQTLGQGPEFLTYFQNEAQLEKSRLLSDRFSAERPKGSFSTLEIQRTEQGDSAMYLCASSLYRGEVLETRYFGPGTRLLVL.

The chain is built from TRBV2 and TRBJ1-1, with TRBD1 as a possible D gene (5 bases). CDR3 length: 15 residues. Between the trimmed V and J ends, which lost 3 bases and 1 base, there was a span of 12 bases. The V gene's germline CDR1 is SNHLY and CDR2 FYNNEI. The DNA of the CDR3 is TGTGCCAGCAGTGAGGGGCGGGGAGAGAACACTGAAGCTTTCTTT. Protein product: CASSEGRGENTEAFF.